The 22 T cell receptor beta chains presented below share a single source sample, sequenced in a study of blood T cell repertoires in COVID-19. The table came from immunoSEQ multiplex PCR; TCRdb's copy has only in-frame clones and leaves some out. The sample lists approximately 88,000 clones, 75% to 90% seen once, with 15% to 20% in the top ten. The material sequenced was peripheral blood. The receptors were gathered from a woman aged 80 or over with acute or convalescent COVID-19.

Written as DNA, the CDR3 is TGTGCCAGCAGCCTCCGACAGAGCAGTGAAGCTTTCTTT. The encoded protein is CASSLRQSSEAFF. V and J are TRBV4-2 and TRBJ1-1; tentative D call: TRBD1 (5 bases). V gave up 4 bases and J gave up 7 bases, with 13 bases separating them. Germline V gene sequence: CDR1 LGHNA, CDR2 YNFKEQ. This CDR3 is 13 amino acids long.

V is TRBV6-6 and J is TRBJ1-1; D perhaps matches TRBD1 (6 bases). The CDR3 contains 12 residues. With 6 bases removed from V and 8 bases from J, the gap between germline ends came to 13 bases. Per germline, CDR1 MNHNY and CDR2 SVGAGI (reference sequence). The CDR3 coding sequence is TGTGCCAGCAGAGACCAGGGGATAGAAGCTTTCTTT. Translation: CASRDQGIEAFF.

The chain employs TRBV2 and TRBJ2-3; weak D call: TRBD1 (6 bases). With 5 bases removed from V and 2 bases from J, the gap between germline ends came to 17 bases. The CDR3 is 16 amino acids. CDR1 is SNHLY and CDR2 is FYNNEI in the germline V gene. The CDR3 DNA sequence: TGTGCCAGCAGTACGGGACACTCCAGTCCCACAGATACGCAGTATTTT. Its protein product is CASSTGHSSPTDTQYF.

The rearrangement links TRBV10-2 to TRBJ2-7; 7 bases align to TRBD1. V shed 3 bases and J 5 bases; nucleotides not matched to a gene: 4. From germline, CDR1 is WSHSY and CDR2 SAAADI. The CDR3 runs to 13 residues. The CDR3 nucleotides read TGCGCCAGCAGTGACTTGACAGGGAACGAGCAGTACTTC. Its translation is CASSDLTGNEQYF.

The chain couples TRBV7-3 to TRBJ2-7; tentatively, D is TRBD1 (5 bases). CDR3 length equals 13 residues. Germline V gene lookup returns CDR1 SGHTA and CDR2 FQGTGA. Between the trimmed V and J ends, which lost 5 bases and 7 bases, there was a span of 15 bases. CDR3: CASSPGHRFEQYF. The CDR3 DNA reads TGTGCCAGCAGCCCCGGACACCGTTTTGAGCAGTACTTC.

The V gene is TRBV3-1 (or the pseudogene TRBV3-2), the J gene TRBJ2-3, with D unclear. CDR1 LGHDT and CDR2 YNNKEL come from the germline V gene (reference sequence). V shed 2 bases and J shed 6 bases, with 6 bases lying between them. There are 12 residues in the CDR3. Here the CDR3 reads CASSQLLDTQYF. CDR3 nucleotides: TGTGCCAGCAGCCAACTTCTGGATACGCAGTATTTT.

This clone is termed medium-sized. Here the CDR3 reads CASSEEGSGIWGEQYF. The CDR3 DNA reads TGTGCCAGCAGTGAAGAAGGTAGCGGGATTTGGGGGGAGCAGTACTTC. The chain is built from TRBV6-1 and TRBJ2-7; 8 bases are a match to TRBD2. CDR3 length: 16 amino acids. With 1 base clipped from V and 7 bases from J, the junction kept 12 bases outside the gene matches. Germline CDR1 MNHNS, CDR2 SASEGT.

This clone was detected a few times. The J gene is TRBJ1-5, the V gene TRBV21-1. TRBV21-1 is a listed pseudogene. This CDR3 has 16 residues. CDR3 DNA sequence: TGTGCCAGCAGCCATAGCACTGCCTATGGCAATCAGCCCCAGCATTTT. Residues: CASSHSTAYGNQPQHF.

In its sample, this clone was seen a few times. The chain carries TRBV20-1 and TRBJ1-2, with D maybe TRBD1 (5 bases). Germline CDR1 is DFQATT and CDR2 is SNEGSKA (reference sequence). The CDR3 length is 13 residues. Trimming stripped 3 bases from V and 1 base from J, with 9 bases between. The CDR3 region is CSASKGFNYGYTF. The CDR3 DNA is TGCAGTGCTAGTAAGGGGTTTAACTATGGCTACACCTTC.

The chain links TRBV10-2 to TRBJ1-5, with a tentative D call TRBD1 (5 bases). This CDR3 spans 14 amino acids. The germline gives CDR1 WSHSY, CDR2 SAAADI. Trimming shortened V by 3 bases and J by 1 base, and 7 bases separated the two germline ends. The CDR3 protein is CASSDRASNQPQHF. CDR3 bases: TGCGCCAGCAGTGACAGGGCAAGCAATCAGCCCCAGCATTTT.

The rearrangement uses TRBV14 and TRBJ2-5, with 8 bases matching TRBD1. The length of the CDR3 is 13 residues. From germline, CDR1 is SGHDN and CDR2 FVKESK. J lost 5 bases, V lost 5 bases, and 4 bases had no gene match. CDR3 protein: CASSWDRTETQYF. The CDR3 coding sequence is TGTGCCAGCAGCTGGGACAGGACGGAGACCCAGTACTTC.

DNA for the CDR3: TGCGCCAGCAGTCTTGACAGGGGGCCGTATGGCTACACCTTC. This gives the protein CASSLDRGPYGYTF. The rearrangement uses TRBV4-1 and TRBJ1-2; TRBD1 aligns across 10 bases. Per the germline V gene, CDR1 is MGHRA and CDR2 is YSYEKL. The ends lost 6 bases at V and 5 bases at J; junction bases unmatched: 6. This CDR3 has 14 residues.

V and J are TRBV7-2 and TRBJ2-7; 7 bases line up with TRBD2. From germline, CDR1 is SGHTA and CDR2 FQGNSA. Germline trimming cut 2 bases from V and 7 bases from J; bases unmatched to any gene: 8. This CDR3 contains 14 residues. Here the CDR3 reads CASSLSAGAGEQYF. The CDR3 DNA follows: TGTGCCAGCAGCTTATCTGCGGGAGCGGGGGAGCAGTACTTC.

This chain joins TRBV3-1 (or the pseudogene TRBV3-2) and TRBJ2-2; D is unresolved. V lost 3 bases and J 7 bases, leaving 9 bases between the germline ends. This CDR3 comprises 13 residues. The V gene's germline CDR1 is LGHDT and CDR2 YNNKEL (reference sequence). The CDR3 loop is CASSQNLIGELFF. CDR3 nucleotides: TGTGCCAGCAGCCAGAACTTAATCGGGGAGCTGTTTTTT.

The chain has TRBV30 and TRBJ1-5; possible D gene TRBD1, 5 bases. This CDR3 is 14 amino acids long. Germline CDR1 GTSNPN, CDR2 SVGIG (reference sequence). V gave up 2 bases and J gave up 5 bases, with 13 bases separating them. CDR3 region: CAWSRGTVYQPQHF. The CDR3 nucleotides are TGTGCCTGGAGTAGAGGGACTGTCTATCAGCCCCAGCATTTT. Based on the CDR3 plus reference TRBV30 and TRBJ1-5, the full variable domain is SQTIHQWPATLVQPVGSPLSLECTVEGTSNPNLYWYRQAAGRGLQLLFYSVGIGQISSEVPQNLSASRPQDRQFILSSKKLLLSDSGFYLCAWSRGTVYQPQHFGDGTRLSIL.

The CDR3 reads CASSQSSGPYEQYF. CDR3 nucleotides: TGTGCCAGCAGCCAATCCAGTGGTCCCTACGAGCAGTACTTC. V gene TRBV16 combines with J gene TRBJ2-7; D uncertain. CDR1 and CDR2 (germline): KGHSY, FQNENV. The V end lost 0 bases, the J end lost 2 bases, and 8 bases lay between the germline ends. The CDR3 totals 14 residues. The full variable domain, its missing parts supplied by reference TRBV16 and TRBJ2-7, is GEEVAQTPKHLVRGEGQKAKLYCAPIKGHSYVFWYQQVLKNEFKFLISFQNENVFDETGMPKERFSAKCLPNSPCSLEIQATKLEDSAVYFCASSQSSGPYEQYFGPGTRLTVT.

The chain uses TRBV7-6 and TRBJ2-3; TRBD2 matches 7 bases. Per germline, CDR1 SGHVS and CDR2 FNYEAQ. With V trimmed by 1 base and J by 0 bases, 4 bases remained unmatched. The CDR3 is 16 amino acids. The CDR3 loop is CASSLGTSSSTDTQYF. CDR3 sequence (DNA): TGTGCCAGCAGCTTAGGGACTAGTTCTAGCACAGATACGCAGTATTTT. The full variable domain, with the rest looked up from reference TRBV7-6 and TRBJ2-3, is GAGVSQSPRYKVTKRGQDVALRCDPISGHVSLYWYRQALGQGPEFLTYFNYEAQQDKSGLPNDRFSAERPEGSISTLTIQRTEQRDSAMYRCASSLGTSSSTDTQYFGPGTRLTVL.

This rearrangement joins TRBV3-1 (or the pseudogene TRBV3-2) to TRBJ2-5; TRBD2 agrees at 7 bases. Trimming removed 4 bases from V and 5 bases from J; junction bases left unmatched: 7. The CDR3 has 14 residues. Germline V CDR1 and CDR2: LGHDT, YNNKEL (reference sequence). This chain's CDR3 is CASSLIAGGETQYF. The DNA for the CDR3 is TGTGCCAGCAGCCTTATAGCGGGTGGGGAGACCCAGTACTTC.

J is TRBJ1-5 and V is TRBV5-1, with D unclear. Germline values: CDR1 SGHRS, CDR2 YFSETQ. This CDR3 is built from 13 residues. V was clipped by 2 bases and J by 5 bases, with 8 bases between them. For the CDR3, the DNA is TGCGCCAGCAGCTTTTTCCCCGATCAGCCCCAGCATTTT. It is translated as CASSFFPDQPQHF.

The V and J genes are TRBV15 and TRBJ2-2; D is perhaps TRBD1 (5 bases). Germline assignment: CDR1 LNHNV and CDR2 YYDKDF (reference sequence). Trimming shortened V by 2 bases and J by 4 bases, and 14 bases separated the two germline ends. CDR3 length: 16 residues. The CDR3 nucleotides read TGTGCCACCAGCAGAAGGCGCAGGGCGGCCACCGGGGAGCTGTTTTTT. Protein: CATSRRRRAATGELFF.

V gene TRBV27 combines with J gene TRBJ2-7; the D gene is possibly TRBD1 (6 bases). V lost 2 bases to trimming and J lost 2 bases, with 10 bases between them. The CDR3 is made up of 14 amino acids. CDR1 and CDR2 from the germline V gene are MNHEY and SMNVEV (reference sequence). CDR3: CASSLQGITYEQYF. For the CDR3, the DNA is TGTGCCAGCAGTTTACAGGGGATAACCTACGAGCAGTACTTC.

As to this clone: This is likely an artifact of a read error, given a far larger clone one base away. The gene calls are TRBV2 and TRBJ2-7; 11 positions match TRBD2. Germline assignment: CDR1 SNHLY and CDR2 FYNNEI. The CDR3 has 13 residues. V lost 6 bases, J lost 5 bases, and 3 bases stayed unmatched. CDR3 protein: CASSLLAGDEQYF. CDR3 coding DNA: TGTGCCAGCAGCCTACTAGCGGGAGACGAGCAGTACTTC. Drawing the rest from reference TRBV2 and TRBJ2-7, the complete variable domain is EPEVTQTPSHQVTQMGQEVILRCVPISNHLYFYWYRQILGQKVEFLVSFYNNEISEKSEIFDDQFSVERPDGSNFTLKIRSTKLEDSAMYFCASSLLAGDEQYFGPGTRLTVT.